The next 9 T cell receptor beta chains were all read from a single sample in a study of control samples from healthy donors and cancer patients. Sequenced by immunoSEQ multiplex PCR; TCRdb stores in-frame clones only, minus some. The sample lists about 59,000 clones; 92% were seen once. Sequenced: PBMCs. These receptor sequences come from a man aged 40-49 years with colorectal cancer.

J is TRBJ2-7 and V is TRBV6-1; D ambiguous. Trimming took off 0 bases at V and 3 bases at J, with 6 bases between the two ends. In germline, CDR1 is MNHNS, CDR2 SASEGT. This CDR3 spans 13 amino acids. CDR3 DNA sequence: TGTGCCAGCAGTGAAGCGGGAAACTACGAGCAGTACTTC. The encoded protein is CASSEAGNYEQYF.

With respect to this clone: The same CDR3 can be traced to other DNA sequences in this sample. The CDR3 here is CASSRQGTDTQYF. The CDR3 DNA reads TGTGCCAGCAGCCGTCAGGGCACAGATACGCAGTATTTT. The rearrangement joins TRBV3-1 (or the pseudogene TRBV3-2) to TRBJ2-3; no reliable D call. The CDR3 covers 13 residues. Germline CDR1 and CDR2: LGHDT and YNNKEL (reference sequence). Trimming removed 4 bases at V and 1 base at J, with 6 bases between.

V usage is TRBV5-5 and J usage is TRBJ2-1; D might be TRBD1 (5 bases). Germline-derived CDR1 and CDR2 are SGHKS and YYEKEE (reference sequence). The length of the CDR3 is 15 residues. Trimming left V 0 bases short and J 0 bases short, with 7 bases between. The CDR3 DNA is TGTGCCAGCAGCTTGGGACAGAGCTCCTACAATGAGCAGTTCTTC. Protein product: CASSLGQSSYNEQFF.

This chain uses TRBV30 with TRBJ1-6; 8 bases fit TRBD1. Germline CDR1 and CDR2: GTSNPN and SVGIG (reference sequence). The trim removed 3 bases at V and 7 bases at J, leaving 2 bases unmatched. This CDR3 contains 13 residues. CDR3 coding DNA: TGTGCCTGGAGCCGACAGGGGAATTCACCCCTCCACTTT. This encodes CAWSRQGNSPLHF. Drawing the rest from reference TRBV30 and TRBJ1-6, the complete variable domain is SQTIHQWPATLVQPVGSPLSLECTVEGTSNPNLYWYRQAAGRGLQLLFYSVGIGQISSEVPQNLSASRPQDRQFILSSKKLLLSDSGFYLCAWSRQGNSPLHFGNGTRLTVT.

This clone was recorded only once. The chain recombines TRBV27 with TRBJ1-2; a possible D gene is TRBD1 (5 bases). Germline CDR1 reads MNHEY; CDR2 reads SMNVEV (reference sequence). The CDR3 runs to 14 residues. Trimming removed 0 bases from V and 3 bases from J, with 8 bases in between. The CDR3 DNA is TGTGCCAGCAGTTTATCGTGGGGGTACTATGGCTACACCTTC. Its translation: CASSLSWGYYGYTF.

Here the CDR3 reads CASRGGEAGELFF. The DNA of the CDR3 is TGTGCCAGCAGAGGAGGGGAGGCCGGGGAGCTGTTTTTT. V and J are TRBV25-1 and TRBJ2-2; possibly TRBD2 for D (6 bases). The CDR3 is 13 amino acids. V dropped 6 bases and J dropped 6 bases, with 11 bases sitting between them. Per the germline V gene, CDR1 is MGHDK and CDR2 is SYGVNS.

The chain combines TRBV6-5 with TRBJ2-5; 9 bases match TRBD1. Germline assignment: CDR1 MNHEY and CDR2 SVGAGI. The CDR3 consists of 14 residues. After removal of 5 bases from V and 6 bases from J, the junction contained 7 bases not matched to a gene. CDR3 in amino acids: CASSTGQGSKTQYF. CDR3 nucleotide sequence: TGTGCCAGCAGTACCGGACAGGGGTCCAAGACCCAGTACTTC.

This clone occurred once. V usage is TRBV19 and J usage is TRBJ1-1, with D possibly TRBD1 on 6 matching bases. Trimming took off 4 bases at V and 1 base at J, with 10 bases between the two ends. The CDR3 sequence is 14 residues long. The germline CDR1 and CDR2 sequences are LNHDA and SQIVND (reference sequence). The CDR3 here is CASSTETGNTEAFF. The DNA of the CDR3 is TGTGCCAGTAGTACGGAGACAGGGAACACTGAAGCTTTCTTT. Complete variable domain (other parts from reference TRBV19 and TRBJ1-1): DGGITQSPKYLFRKEGQNVTLSCEQNLNHDAMYWYRQDPGQGLRLIYYSQIVNDFQKGDIAEGYSVSREKKESFPLTVTSAQKNPTAFYLCASSTETGNTEAFFGQGTRLTVV.

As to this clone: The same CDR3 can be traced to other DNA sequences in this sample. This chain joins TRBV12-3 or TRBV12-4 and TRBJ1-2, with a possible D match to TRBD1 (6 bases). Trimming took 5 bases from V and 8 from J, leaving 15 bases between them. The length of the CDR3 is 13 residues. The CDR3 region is CASSLPGGRGYTF. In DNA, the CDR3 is TGTGCCAGCAGTCTCCCGGGGGGGCGCGGCTACACCTTC.